The T cell receptor (beta chain) described here comes from a study of CD8+ T cells in alopecia areata. General study findings and limits: In scalp and blood, many expanded lesional clones persisted during tofacitinib. Scalp clonality decreased significantly with tofacitinib, and so did expanded CD8+ clones among the top 100.

With regard to this clone: Its cognate antigen is unknown.

V lost 6 bases and J lost 1; bases outside the gene matches: 5. The germline CDR1 and CDR2 sequences are SGHAT and FQNNGV. CDR3 length: 15 amino acids. Investigators isolated RNA and reverse transcribed it into cDNA to act as the sequencing template. Assay used: immunoSEQ multiplex PCR; TCRdb lists only in-frame clones, some missing. The sample lists approximately 200,000 clones; around 60% were seen once. The sample's treatment: oral pan-JAK inhibitor, 5-10 mg twice daily. The TCR sequence derives from a human donor with alopecia areata. The chain combines TRBV11-2 with TRBJ2-3, with 9 positions matching TRBD1. The material sequenced was CD4+ T cells sorted from blood, taken at week 4, from a patient treated with tofacitinib. Here the CDR3 DNA reads TGTGCCAGCAGTAGACAGGGGGGAGGCACAGATACGCAGTATTTT. Encoded protein: CASSRQGGGTDTQYF.